Listed below are T cell receptor beta chains from one sample, sequenced in a study of T cell clonotyping in hematopoietic cell transplantation. Profiled with immunoSEQ multiplex PCR; TCRdb holds only in-frame clones, not every one. This table holds around 12,000 clones, roughly 50% found once. The sample consisted of peripheral blood mononuclear cells. The receptor source for this set is a man aged 45 to 65 in good health. Some clones in this sample may be carry-over from other donors' samples. The CDR3 runs from the conserved cysteine through the conserved F or W. The D gene is left open where the match is weak. Size is omitted from some rows. Given values are once, few, many or a class for expanded clones.

d_call	v_call	j_call	clone_size	cdr3_nt	cdr3_aa
NA	TRBV5-1	TRBJ1-6	NA	TGCGCCAGCAGCTACCACAACAGGGTGATTGAGGCTAATTCACCCCTCCACTTT	CASSYHNRVIEANSPLHF
NA	TRBV5-6	TRBJ2-2	NA	TGTGCCAGCAGCCCGTACTGGGGGCGCGGGACCGGGGAGCTGTTTTTT	CASSPYWGRGTGELFF
TRBD2	TRBV6-1	TRBJ2-2	few	TGTGCCAGCAGTGGACTAGCGGGAGGGAACACCGGGGAGCTGTTTTTT	CASSGLAGGNTGELFF
NA	TRBV6-5	TRBJ1-2	few	TGTGCCAGCACGGAGGGCCGGGGGACCTATGGCTACACCTTC	CASTEGRGTYGYTF
NA	TRBV29-1	TRBJ2-5	few	TGCAGCGTTCGGCAAGAGACCCAGTACTTC	CSVRQETQYF
NA	TRBV4-2	TRBJ1-4	few	TGTGCCAGCAGCCTACCAGGGAACGGTGAAAAACTGTTTTTT	CASSLPGNGEKLFF
NA	TRBV11-3	TRBJ2-7	NA	TGTGCCAGCAGCTTAGGCGCACGCTCCTACGAGCAGTACTTC	CASSLGARSYEQYF
TRBD2	TRBV30	TRBJ2-2	NA	TGTGCCTGGAGTGTAGGGGCTAGCGGGCCGAACACCGGGGAGCTGTTTTTT	CAWSVGASGPNTGELFF
TRBD2	TRBV29-1	TRBJ2-1	NA	TGCAGCGTTTTCGCGAGCGGGAGGGCGGGGGGCTACAATGAGCAGTTCTTC	CSVFASGRAGGYNEQFF
NA	TRBV30	TRBJ1-2	NA	TGTGCCTGGAGTGTTGAAAGATACGCTGGCTACACCTTC	CAWSVERYAGYTF
NA	TRBV14	TRBJ2-3	NA	TGTGCCAGCAGCCAAGGGGCTGGCTTCACAGATACGCAGTATTTT	CASSQGAGFTDTQYF
NA	TRBV30	TRBJ2-5	NA	TGTGCCTGGAGTGTAGGGGATCGGGAGACCCAGTACTTC	CAWSVGDRETQYF
NA	TRBV6-6	TRBJ1-1	once	TGTGCCAGCAGCTCTATTATGGGGCCTCCTGAAGCTTTCTTT	CASSSIMGPPEAFF
TRBD1	TRBV13	TRBJ2-5	NA	TGTGCCAGCAGGGGACAGTCTACAGAGACCCAGTACTTC	CASRGQSTETQYF
NA	TRBV6-4	TRBJ1-1	few	TGTGCCAGCAGTGCCTCGGGACAAACGAACACTGAAGCTTTCTTT	CASSASGQTNTEAFF
NA	TRBV6-1	TRBJ1-5	NA	TGTGCCAGCAGCCTTGGCCAGGGCCCCCATCAGCCCCAGCATTTT	CASSLGQGPHQPQHF
NA	TRBV7-2	TRBJ1-4	few	TGTGCCAGCAGCTTATGGGGCTTAGGAGAAAAACTGTTTTTT	CASSLWGLGEKLFF
NA	TRBV5-6	TRBJ2-7	NA	TGTGCCAGCAGCTTTACAGGTTTCTCCTACGAGCAGTACTTC	CASSFTGFSYEQYF
NA	TRBV14	TRBJ2-5	NA	TGTGCCAGCAGCCAAGATCGGACTAAAGAGACCCAGTACTTC	CASSQDRTKETQYF
TRBD1	TRBV30	TRBJ2-7	NA	TGTGCCTGGAGTGACAGGGGGCAGGAGCAGTACTTC	CAWSDRGQEQYF
NA	TRBV25-1	TRBJ2-1	NA	TGTGCCAGCAGTGAGCCTCTTTCCAGGGGTTATGAGCGGTTCTTC	CASSEPLSRGYERFF
NA	TRBV30	TRBJ2-3	NA	TGTGCCTGGAGCCACCTGGGGTGGCAGAACACAGATACGCAGTATTTT	CAWSHLGWQNTDTQYF
NA	TRBV6-5	TRBJ1-1	NA	TGTGCCAGCAGTCAACCGGGGTCGGGCACTGAAGCTTTCTTT	CASSQPGSGTEAFF
NA	TRBV28	TRBJ1-3	NA	TGTGCCAGCAGTTCAACAGGGTTCCAAGCTGGAAACACCATATATTTT	CASSSTGFQAGNTIYF
NA	TRBV7-9	TRBJ1-4	NA	TGTGCCAGCAGCTTTTTGGCGGTAGAACTGTTTTTT	CASSFLAVELFF
TRBD2	TRBV6-5	TRBJ2-2	NA	TGTGCCAGCAGTTACTCGGGGGGAGGGAGCGGGGAGCTGTTTTTT	CASSYSGGGSGELFF
TRBD2	TRBV10-2	TRBJ2-1	NA	TGCGCCAGCAGCGAGGGACTAGGGTTTGGTGAGCAGTTCTTC	CASSEGLGFGEQFF
NA	TRBV6-5	TRBJ1-2	NA	TGTGCCAGCAGTTCCCGTTGGCCCAGCGGGGGCTACACCTTC	CASSSRWPSGGYTF
NA	TRBV30	TRBJ2-7	NA	TGTGCCTGGAGTGTACAGGGGACTAAAGGCGAGCAGTACTTC	CAWSVQGTKGEQYF
TRBD2	TRBV4-2	TRBJ2-7	few	TGTGCCAGCAGCCACCCCTCCGGACTAGGTGCCTACGAGCAGTACTTC	CASSHPSGLGAYEQYF
NA	TRBV6-6	TRBJ2-7	NA	TGTGCCAGCAGTTACTCGACGGAAAGCTACGAGCAGTACTTC	CASSYSTESYEQYF
TRBD1	TRBV15	TRBJ2-1	NA	TGTGCCACCAGCAGAGGGGTACAGGGGGTATACAATGAGCAGTTCTTC	CATSRGVQGVYNEQFF
NA	TRBV9	TRBJ2-3	NA	TGTGCCAGCAGCGTAGCGGCGGGAAGATCCACAGATACGCAGTATTTT	CASSVAAGRSTDTQYF
NA	TRBV30	TRBJ1-2	NA	TGTGCCTGGAGTGTACGGCATGGCTACACCTTC	CAWSVRHGYTF
NA	TRBV20-1	TRBJ1-1	few	TGCAGTGTTCTCCTGAACACTGAAGCTTTCTTT	CSVLLNTEAFF
TRBD1	TRBV9	TRBJ1-3	NA	TGTGCCACGACAGGGTCCGGAAACACCATATATTTT	CATTGSGNTIYF
NA	TRBV30	TRBJ2-1	once	TGTGCCTTGACAGCATCCTACAATGAGCAGTTCTTC	CALTASYNEQFF
NA	TRBV4-1	TRBJ1-3	NA	TGCGCCAGCAGCCAAACTATCGGCTCTGGAAACACCATATATTTT	CASSQTIGSGNTIYF
TRBD2	TRBV7-2	TRBJ2-3	NA	TGTGCCAGCAACCAACTTCTAGCGGGAGGGGGAGATACGCAGTATTTT	CASNQLLAGGGDTQYF
TRBD1	TRBV6-1	TRBJ1-2	NA	TGTGCCAGCAGTGAAGGCTTGGGACAGGGTAGCGGCTACACCTTC	CASSEGLGQGSGYTF
TRBD1	TRBV28	TRBJ2-1	NA	TGTGCCAGCAGTCCCCAGGGGGCCAATGAGCAGTTCTTC	CASSPQGANEQFF
TRBD2	TRBV30	TRBJ2-2	NA	TGTGCCTGGACTAGCGGGAACACCGGGGAGCTGTTTTTT	CAWTSGNTGELFF
NA	TRBV7-6	TRBJ2-7	few	TGTGCCAGCAGCTTATGGCAGGCTACGAGACAGTACTTC	CASSLWQATRQYF
NA	TRBV28	TRBJ1-1	once	TGTGCCAGCTGGGTGGGGAACACTGAAGCTTTCTTT	CASWVGNTEAFF
NA	TRBV5-6	TRBJ2-3	few	TGTGCCAGCAGCCCCTTCAGGGACACAGATACGCAGTATTTT	CASSPFRDTDTQYF
NA	TRBV27	TRBJ1-2	NA	TGTGCCAGCAGACCCCAGGGGCCTAACTATGGCTACACCTTC	CASRPQGPNYGYTF
NA	TRBV5-6	TRBJ2-7	few	TGTGCCAGCAGCCCCGGCAAACGGTACGAGCAGTACTTC	CASSPGKRYEQYF
NA	TRBV30	TRBJ1-3	NA	TGTGCCTGGAGTGTACGGGCTCCCTCTGGAAACACCATATATTTT	CAWSVRAPSGNTIYF
NA	TRBV6-5	TRBJ1-1	NA	TGTGCCAGCAGTTACATCGGGGGCACAAACACTGAAGCTTTCTTT	CASSYIGGTNTEAFF
NA	TRBV25-1	TRBJ2-5	few	TGTGCCAGCAGTGTCCCCAGGCCTCAAGAGACCCAGTACTTC	CASSVPRPQETQYF
NA	TRBV4-1	TRBJ1-2	few	TGCGCCAGCAGCCAAATCGTGTCAGGGGCCAACTATGGCTACACCTTC	CASSQIVSGANYGYTF
TRBD2	TRBV6-1	TRBJ2-7	NA	TGTGCCAGCAGTGAAGCCGGCGGGAGCTCCTACGAGCAGTACTTC	CASSEAGGSSYEQYF
NA	TRBV6-5	TRBJ1-2	few	TGTGCCAGCAGTTTCGCGGACAGCTATGGCTACACCTTC	CASSFADSYGYTF
TRBD1	TRBV4-2	TRBJ1-2	once	TGTGCCAGCAGCCCCTCCCGGAAACAGGGGGCTTATGGCTACACCTTC	CASSPSRKQGAYGYTF
TRBD2	TRBV29-1	TRBJ2-3	NA	TGCAGCGTCCGACTAGCGGAAGACACAGATACGCAGTATTTT	CSVRLAEDTDTQYF
TRBD1	TRBV6-5	TRBJ1-1	NA	TGTGCCAGCAGCCGAGACAGGGGGAACACTGAAGCTTTCTTT	CASSRDRGNTEAFF
NA	TRBV7-2	TRBJ1-5	few	TGTGCCAGCAGCTTCATGAGGGGCAATCAGCCCCAGCATTTT	CASSFMRGNQPQHF
NA	TRBV9	TRBJ2-7	NA	TGTGCCAGCAGCCTGTACGGGGGCGACTACGAGCAGTACTTC	CASSLYGGDYEQYF
NA	TRBV9	TRBJ2-5	few	TGTGCCAGCAGCCCTAGTTTTGGAACCCAAGAGACCCAGTACTTC	CASSPSFGTQETQYF
NA	TRBV27	TRBJ1-5	few	TGTGTCTCACACCGGGACATCGACCTCTATAGCAATCAGCCCCAGCATTTT	CVSHRDIDLYSNQPQHF